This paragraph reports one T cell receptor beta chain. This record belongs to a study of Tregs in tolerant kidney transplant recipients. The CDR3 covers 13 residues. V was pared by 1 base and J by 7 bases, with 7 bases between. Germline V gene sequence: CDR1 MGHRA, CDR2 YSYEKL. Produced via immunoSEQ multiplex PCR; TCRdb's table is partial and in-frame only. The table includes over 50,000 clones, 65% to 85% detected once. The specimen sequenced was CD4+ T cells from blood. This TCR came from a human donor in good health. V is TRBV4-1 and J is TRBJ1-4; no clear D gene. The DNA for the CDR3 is TGCGCCAGCAGCCAAGTTTTATCTGAAAAACTGTTTTTT. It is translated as CASSQVLSEKLFF.